A selection of T cell receptor beta chains follows, all from one sample in a study of human T cells and chemical hapten exposure. TCRdb reanalysed the RACE reads using MiXCR and keeps one entry per CDR3 protein. The data show 60,000 or so distinct CDR3 sequences, with roughly 9.8% seen just once and 8% to 10% held by the top ten. This specimen consisted of whole blood, obtained in connection with sensitization to the hapten diphenylcyclopropenone (DPC). The source of these receptors is a man aged 40-55 years with alopecia areata. Some clones in this sample may be carry-over from other donors' samples. The CDR3 runs from the conserved cysteine through the conserved F or W. Fields, in order: J gene, V gene, D gene, clone size, CDR3 protein, CDR3 DNA. The D gene is left open where the match is weak. Clone size appears in some rows only: once, few, many, or a class for an expanded clone.

J: TRBJ2-1; V: TRBV7-9; D: NA; size: many; CDR3: CASSLLAGSSYNEQFF; DNA: TGTGCCAGCAGCTTACTTGCGGGGAGCTCCTACAATGAGCAGTTCTTC
J: TRBJ2-1; V: TRBV6-5; D: NA; size: few; CDR3: CASSSGGGYNEQFF; DNA: TGTGCCAGCAGTTCTGGTGGCGGCTACAATGAGCAGTTCTTC
J: TRBJ1-2; V: TRBV5-1; D: NA; size: many; CDR3: CASSFTSREPYTF; DNA: TGCGCCAGCAGCTTTACGTCCAGGGAGCCCTACACCTTC
J: TRBJ1-5; V: TRBV18; D: NA; size: NA; CDR3: CASSLGTLNQPQHF; DNA: TGTGCCAGCTCACTAGGGACACTGAATCAGCCCCAGCATTTT
J: TRBJ2-7; V: TRBV9; D: TRBD1; size: many; CDR3: CASSLGTGPSYEQYF; DNA: TGTGCCAGCAGCTTGGGGACAGGGCCCTCCTACGAGCAGTACTTC
J: TRBJ2-7; V: TRBV5-4; D: NA; size: few; CDR3: CASSFGPTYEQYF; DNA: TGTGCCAGCAGCTTCGGACCAACCTACGAGCAGTACTTC
J: TRBJ2-4; V: TRBV21-1; D: NA; size: many; CDR3: CASSKDRVGKNIQYF; DNA: TGTGCCAGCAGCAAAGACCGAGTTGGCAAAAACATTCAGTACTTC
J: TRBJ2-7; V: TRBV5-1; D: NA; size: once; CDR3: CASSLPRGDSTYEQYF; DNA: TGCGCCAGCAGCCTTCCTCGAGGGGATAGCACCTACGAGCAGTACTTC
J: TRBJ2-1; V: TRBV7-9; D: NA; size: NA; CDR3: CASSLNQYNEQFF; DNA: TGTGCCAGCAGCTTAAATCAGTACAATGAGCAGTTCTTC
J: TRBJ1-1; V: TRBV29-1; D: NA; size: many; CDR3: CSVEGRVSTEAFF; DNA: TGCAGCGTTGAAGGCAGGGTGAGCACTGAAGCTTTCTTT
J: TRBJ2-3; V: TRBV27; D: NA; size: many; CDR3: CASSSNDRGTQYF; DNA: TGTGCCAGCAGTTCGAACGATCGGGGTACGCAGTATTTT
J: TRBJ2-5; V: TRBV6-1; D: NA; size: few; CDR3: CASRVGRNQETQYF; DNA: TGTGCCAGCAGAGTGGGGCGGAACCAAGAGACCCAGTACTTC
J: TRBJ2-1; V: TRBV19; D: NA; size: many; CDR3: CASSISGSGGREQFF; DNA: TGTGCCAGTAGTATAAGCGGGTCTGGGGGGAGGGAGCAGTTCTTC
J: TRBJ2-3; V: TRBV10-3; D: TRBD1; size: few; CDR3: CAINKGQGTDTQYF; DNA: TGTGCCATCAACAAAGGACAGGGAACAGATACGCAGTATTTT
J: TRBJ2-3; V: TRBV5-4; D: NA; size: many; CDR3: CASSPWGLATSTDTQYF; DNA: TGTGCCAGCAGCCCGTGGGGTCTAGCGACTAGCACAGATACGCAGTATTTT
J: TRBJ2-3; V: TRBV7-2; D: TRBD1; size: few; CDR3: CASSLGGLQYF; DNA: TGTGCCAGCAGCCTAGGGGGCTTGCAGTATTTT
J: TRBJ2-1; V: TRBV11-1; D: TRBD2; size: NA; CDR3: CASSTTGTRVYNEQFF; DNA: TGTGCCAGCAGCACTACCGGGACTAGAGTATACAATGAGCAGTTCTTC
J: TRBJ2-1; V: TRBV7-9; D: TRBD2; size: NA; CDR3: CASSLTSGRPEQFF; DNA: TGTGCCAGCAGCCTGACTAGCGGGAGGCCAGAGCAGTTCTTC
J: TRBJ2-5; V: TRBV10-2; D: NA; size: many; CDR3: CASSPGPQETQYF; DNA: TGCGCCAGCAGCCCGGGACCTCAAGAGACCCAGTACTTC
J: TRBJ1-6; V: TRBV10-2; D: TRBD1; size: few; CDR3: CASSALDRTYNSPLHF; DNA: TGCGCCAGCAGTGCCCTGGACAGGACGTATAATTCACCCCTCCACTTT
J: TRBJ2-7; V: TRBV6-4; D: TRBD1; size: NA; CDR3: CASSANQGAYEQYF; DNA: TGTGCCAGCAGTGCCAACCAGGGGGCCTACGAGCAGTACTTC
J: TRBJ1-4; V: TRBV5-4; D: NA; size: NA; CDR3: CASSFISGASATNEKLFF; DNA: TGTGCCAGCAGCTTCATTAGTGGGGCATCTGCAACTAATGAAAAACTGTTTTTT
J: TRBJ2-7; V: TRBV2; D: TRBD2; size: few; CDR3: CASIRAGSYEQYF; DNA: TGTGCCAGCATACGAGCGGGATCCTACGAGCAGTACTTC
J: TRBJ2-1; V: TRBV29-1; D: NA; size: once; CDR3: CSVDSYNEQFF; DNA: TGCAGCGTTGATTCCTACAATGAGCAGTTCTTC
J: TRBJ2-7; V: TRBV6-5; D: TRBD2; size: NA; CDR3: CASNRAGGRIEQYF; DNA: TGTGCCAGTAACCGGGCCGGCGGGAGGATCGAGCAGTACTTC
J: TRBJ2-3; V: TRBV12-3/TRBV12-4; D: TRBD1; size: NA; CDR3: CASSPGQGTDTQYF; DNA: TGTGCCAGCAGTCCGGGACAGGGGACAGATACGCAGTATTTT
J: TRBJ2-1; V: TRBV7-3; D: NA; size: few; CDR3: CASSLTGGNEQFF; DNA: TGTGCCAGCAGCTTAACAGGGGGCAATGAGCAGTTCTTC
J: TRBJ1-5; V: TRBV4-2; D: NA; size: NA; CDR3: CASSQEGNLGNQPQHF; DNA: TGTGCCAGCAGCCAAGAGGGGAACCTCGGCAATCAGCCCCAGCATTTT
J: TRBJ2-2; V: TRBV12-3/TRBV12-4; D: TRBD2; size: few; CDR3: CASRGGLNTGELFF; DNA: TGTGCCAGCAGGGGAGGGCTGAACACCGGGGAGCTGTTTTTT
J: TRBJ1-2; V: TRBV28; D: NA; size: few; CDR3: CASSLLVGDGYTF; DNA: TGTGCCAGCAGTTTATTAGTTGGGGATGGCTACACCTTC
J: TRBJ2-5; V: TRBV28; D: NA; size: few; CDR3: CASSLSRLQETQYF; DNA: TGTGCCAGCAGTTTAAGCCGACTGCAGGAGACCCAGTACTTC
J: TRBJ1-1; V: TRBV5-1; D: TRBD1; size: many; CDR3: CASSGQENTEAFF; DNA: TGCGCCAGCAGCGGACAGGAGAACACTGAAGCTTTCTTT
J: TRBJ2-3; V: TRBV20-1; D: NA; size: many; CDR3: CSARGSNTDTQYF; DNA: TGCAGTGCTAGAGGTTCGAACACAGATACGCAGTATTTT
J: TRBJ2-1; V: TRBV6-2/TRBV6-3; D: TRBD1; size: few; CDR3: CASSIQGAYYNEQFF; DNA: TGTGCCAGCAGCATACAGGGGGCTTACTACAATGAGCAGTTCTTC
J: TRBJ2-2; V: TRBV7-3; D: TRBD2; size: few; CDR3: CASSLTLLAGRPTGELFF; DNA: TGTGCCAGCAGCTTAACGTTGCTAGCGGGTCGTCCCACCGGGGAGCTGTTTTTT
J: TRBJ2-5; V: TRBV28; D: NA; size: few; CDR3: CASSYLGRTQYF; DNA: TGTGCCAGCAGTTACTTGGGAAGGACCCAGTACTTC
J: TRBJ2-3; V: TRBV6-5; D: NA; size: many; CDR3: CASGPPGDTQYF; DNA: TGTGCCAGCGGACCACCGGGAGATACGCAGTATTTT
J: TRBJ2-7; V: TRBV5-1; D: NA; size: NA; CDR3: CASSLDGSYEQYF; DNA: TGCGCCAGCAGCTTGGACGGATCCTACGAGCAGTACTTC
J: TRBJ2-3; V: TRBV11-2; D: TRBD1; size: NA; CDR3: CASSSRTGATDTQYF; DNA: TGTGCCAGCAGTTCCCGGACAGGGGCGACAGATACGCAGTATTTT
J: TRBJ2-5; V: TRBV14; D: NA; size: few; CDR3: CASSHIQETQYF; DNA: TGTGCCAGCAGCCACATCCAAGAGACCCAGTACTTC
J: TRBJ2-7; V: TRBV20-1; D: TRBD2; size: NA; CDR3: CSARDVAGINEQYF; DNA: TGCAGTGCTAGAGATGTAGCGGGAATAAACGAGCAGTACTTC
J: TRBJ2-7; V: TRBV20-1; D: NA; size: NA; CDR3: CSAHPGRQTYEQYF; DNA: TGCAGTGCTCACCCGGGACGACAAACCTACGAGCAGTACTTC
J: TRBJ1-2; V: TRBV5-1; D: NA; size: many; CDR3: CASRASTYGYTF; DNA: TGCGCCAGCAGAGCCAGTACCTATGGCTACACCTTC
J: TRBJ1-1; V: TRBV29-1; D: TRBD1; size: few; CDR3: CSVVSTGGLTEAFF; DNA: TGCAGCGTTGTGTCGACAGGGGGCCTCACTGAAGCTTTCTTT
J: TRBJ1-1; V: TRBV20-1; D: NA; size: many; CDR3: CSAKLTQGQGTEAFF; DNA: TGCAGTGCTAAACTTACACAGGGCCAGGGAACTGAAGCTTTCTTT
J: TRBJ2-1; V: TRBV29-1; D: TRBD2; size: few; CDR3: CSVDFASGVVRNEQFF; DNA: TGCAGCGTTGATTTTGCTAGCGGAGTAGTAAGGAATGAGCAGTTCTTC
J: TRBJ2-3; V: TRBV28; D: TRBD1; size: NA; CDR3: CASSLTGGTDTQYF; DNA: TGTGCCAGCAGTTTGACAGGGGGCACAGATACGCAGTATTTT
J: TRBJ2-7; V: TRBV28; D: TRBD1; size: NA; CDR3: CASSRQRGQGYYEQYF; DNA: TGTGCCAGCAGTCGTCAACGGGGACAGGGCTACTACGAGCAGTACTTC